This TCR beta chain was sequenced in a study of Ad26.COV2.S vaccination and SARS-CoV-2 variants. Study-wide results and caveats: Similar non-spike TCR breadth was observed in recipients of vaccine and of placebo. TCR breadth and depth estimates may have understated total T cell responses.

Treatment denoted: some 19 received Ad26.COV2.S at low or high dose, single or two shots; about 5 received placebo; per-sample allocation not given. On day 63 after the first injection, vaccine and placebo recipients gave samples. In Boston, the donor was an adult between 18-55 years of age. The study used a vaccine consisting of an Ad26 vector that expressed Wuhan-strain SARS-CoV-2 spike. Trimming shortened V by 3 bases and J by 3 bases, and 18 bases separated the two germline ends. CDR3 length: 16 amino acids. The germline V gene has CDR1 LNHDA and CDR2 SQIVND (reference sequence). Method: immunoSEQ multiplex PCR; TCRdb's copy keeps in-frame clones and lacks some. Of 400,000 to 450,000 clones in the sample, around 90% were seen once. A remark on this clone: The antigen remains unidentified.

Sample: peripheral blood, taken in a trial of Ad26.COV2.S vaccine versus placebo. The TCR originated in a person between 18 and 60 years old who received the Ad26.COV2.S COVID-19 vaccine or a placebo. This chain uses TRBV19 with TRBJ2-7; maybe TRBD2 (6 bases). The CDR3 nucleotides read TGTGCCAGTAGTATGGCCCCGGTACTAGCATACTACGAGCAGTACTTC. Translating it yields CASSMAPVLAYYEQYF.